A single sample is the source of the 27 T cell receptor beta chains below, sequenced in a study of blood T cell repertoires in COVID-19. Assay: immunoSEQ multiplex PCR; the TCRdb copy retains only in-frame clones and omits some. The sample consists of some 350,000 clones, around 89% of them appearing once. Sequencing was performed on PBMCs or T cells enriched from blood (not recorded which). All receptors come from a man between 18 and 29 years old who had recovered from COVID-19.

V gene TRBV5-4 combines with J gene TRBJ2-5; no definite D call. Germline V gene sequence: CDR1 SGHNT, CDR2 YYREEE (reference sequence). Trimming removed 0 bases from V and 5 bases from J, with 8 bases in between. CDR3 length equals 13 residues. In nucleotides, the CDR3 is TGTGCCAGCAGCTTGGGAAGAGAGGAGACCCAGTACTTC. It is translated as CASSLGREETQYF.

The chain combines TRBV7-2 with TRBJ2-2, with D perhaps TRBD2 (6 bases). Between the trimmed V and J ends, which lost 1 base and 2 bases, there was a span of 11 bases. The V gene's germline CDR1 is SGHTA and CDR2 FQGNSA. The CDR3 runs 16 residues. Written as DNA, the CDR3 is TGTGCCAGCAGCTTAGTTGCGGGACTTAACACCGGGGAGCTGTTTTTT. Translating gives CASSLVAGLNTGELFF. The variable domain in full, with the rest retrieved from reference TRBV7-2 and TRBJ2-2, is GAGVSQSPSNKVTEKGKDVELRCDPISGHTALYWYRQSLGQGLEFLIYFQGNSAPDKSGLPSDRFSAERTGGSVSTLTIQRTQQEDSAVYLCASSLVAGLNTGELFFGEGSRLTVL.

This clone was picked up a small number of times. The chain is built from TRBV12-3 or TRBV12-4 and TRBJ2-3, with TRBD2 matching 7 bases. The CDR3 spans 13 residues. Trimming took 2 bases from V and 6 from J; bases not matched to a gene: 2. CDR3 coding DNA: TGTGCCAGCAGTTTACGGGGAGGGGATACGCAGTATTTT. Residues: CASSLRGGDTQYF.

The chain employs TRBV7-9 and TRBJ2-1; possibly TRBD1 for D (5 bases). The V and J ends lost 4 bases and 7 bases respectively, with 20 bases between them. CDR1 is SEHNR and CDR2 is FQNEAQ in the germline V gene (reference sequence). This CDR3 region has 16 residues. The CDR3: CASSSQIRDSNNEQFF. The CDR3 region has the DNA TGTGCCAGCAGCTCACAAATCAGGGATTCGAATAATGAGCAGTTCTTC.

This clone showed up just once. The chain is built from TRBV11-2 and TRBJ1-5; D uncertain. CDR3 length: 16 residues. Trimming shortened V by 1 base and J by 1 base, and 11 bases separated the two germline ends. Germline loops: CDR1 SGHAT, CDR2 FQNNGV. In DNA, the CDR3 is TGTGCCAGCAGCTTAGGAGTGACGGGAAGCAATCAGCCCCAGCATTTT. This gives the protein CASSLGVTGSNQPQHF. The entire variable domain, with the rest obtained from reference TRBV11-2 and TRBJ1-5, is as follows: EAGVAQSPRYKIIEKRQSVAFWCNPISGHATLYWYQQILGQGPKLLIQFQNNGVVDDSQLPKDRFSAERLKGVDSTLKIQPAKLEDSAVYLCASSLGVTGSNQPQHFGDGTRLSIL.

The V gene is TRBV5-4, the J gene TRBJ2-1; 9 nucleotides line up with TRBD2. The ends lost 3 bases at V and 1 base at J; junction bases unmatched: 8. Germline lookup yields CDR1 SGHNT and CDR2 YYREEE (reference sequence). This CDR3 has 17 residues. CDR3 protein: CASSSSLAGSSYNEQFF. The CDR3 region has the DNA TGTGCCAGCAGCTCCTCCCTAGCGGGAAGTTCCTACAATGAGCAGTTCTTC.

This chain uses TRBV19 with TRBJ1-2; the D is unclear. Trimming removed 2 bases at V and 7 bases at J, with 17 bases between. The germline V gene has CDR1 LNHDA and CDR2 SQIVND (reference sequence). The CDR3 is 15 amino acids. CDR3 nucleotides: TGTGCCAGTAGTATAATGTTCGGTGAAGGGAGTGGCTACACCTTC. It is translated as CASSIMFGEGSGYTF.

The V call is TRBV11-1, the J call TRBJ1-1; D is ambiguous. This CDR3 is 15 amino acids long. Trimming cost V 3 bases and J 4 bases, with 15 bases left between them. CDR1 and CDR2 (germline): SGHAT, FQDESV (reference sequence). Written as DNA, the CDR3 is TGTGCCAGCAGCTTTTCGGGAGGTAAGGGCACTGAAGCTTTCTTT. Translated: CASSFSGGKGTEAFF. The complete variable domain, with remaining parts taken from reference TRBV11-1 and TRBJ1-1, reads EAEVAQSPRYKITEKSQAVAFWCDPISGHATLYWYRQILGQGPELLVQFQDESVVDDSQLPKDRFSAERLKGVDSTLKIQPAELGDSAMYLCASSFSGGKGTEAFFGQGTRLTVV.

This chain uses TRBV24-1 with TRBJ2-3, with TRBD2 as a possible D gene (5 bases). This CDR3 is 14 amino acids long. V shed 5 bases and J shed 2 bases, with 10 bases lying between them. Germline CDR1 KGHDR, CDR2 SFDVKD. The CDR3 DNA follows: TGTGCCACCAGTGTCGAGGGTTCCACAGATACGCAGTATTTT. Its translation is CATSVEGSTDTQYF.

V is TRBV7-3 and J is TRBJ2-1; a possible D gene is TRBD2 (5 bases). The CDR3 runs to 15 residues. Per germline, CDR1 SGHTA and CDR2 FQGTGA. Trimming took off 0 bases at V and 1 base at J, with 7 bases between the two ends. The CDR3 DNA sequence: TGTGCCAGCAGCTTAACCGGGGAATCCTACAATGAGCAGTTCTTC. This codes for CASSLTGESYNEQFF.

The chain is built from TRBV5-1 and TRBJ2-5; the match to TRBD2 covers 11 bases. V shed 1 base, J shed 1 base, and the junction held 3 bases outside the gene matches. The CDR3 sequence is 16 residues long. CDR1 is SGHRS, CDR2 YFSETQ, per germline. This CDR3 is CASSLTSGGTQETQYF. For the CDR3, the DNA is TGCGCCAGCAGCTTGACTAGCGGGGGTACCCAAGAGACCCAGTACTTC.

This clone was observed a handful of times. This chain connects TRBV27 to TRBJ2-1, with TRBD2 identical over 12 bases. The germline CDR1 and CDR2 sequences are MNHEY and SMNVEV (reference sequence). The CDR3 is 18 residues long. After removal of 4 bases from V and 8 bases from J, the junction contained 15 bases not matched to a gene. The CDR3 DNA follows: TGTGCCAGCAGTTCTAGCCCGCGACTAGCGGGAGTCGGTTATGAGCAGTTCTTC. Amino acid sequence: CASSSSPRLAGVGYEQFF.

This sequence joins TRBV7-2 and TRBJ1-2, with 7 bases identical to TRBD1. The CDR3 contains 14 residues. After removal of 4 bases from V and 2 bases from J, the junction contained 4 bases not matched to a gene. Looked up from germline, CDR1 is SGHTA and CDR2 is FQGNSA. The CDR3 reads CASSSSTGNYGYTF. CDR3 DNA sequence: TGTGCCAGCAGCTCCTCGACAGGGAACTATGGCTACACCTTC.

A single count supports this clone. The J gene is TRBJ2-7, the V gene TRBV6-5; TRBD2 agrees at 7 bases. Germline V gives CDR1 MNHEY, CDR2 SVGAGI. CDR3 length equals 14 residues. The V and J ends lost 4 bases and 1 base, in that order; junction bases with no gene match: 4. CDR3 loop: CASSSDGRSYEQYF. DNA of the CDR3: TGTGCCAGCAGTTCCGACGGGAGGTCCTACGAGCAGTACTTC.

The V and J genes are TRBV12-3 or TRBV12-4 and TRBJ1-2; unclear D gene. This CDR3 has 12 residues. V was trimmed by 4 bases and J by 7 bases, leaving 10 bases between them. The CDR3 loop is CASSSRFLGYTF. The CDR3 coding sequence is TGTGCCAGCAGTTCGCGATTCCTTGGCTACACCTTC.

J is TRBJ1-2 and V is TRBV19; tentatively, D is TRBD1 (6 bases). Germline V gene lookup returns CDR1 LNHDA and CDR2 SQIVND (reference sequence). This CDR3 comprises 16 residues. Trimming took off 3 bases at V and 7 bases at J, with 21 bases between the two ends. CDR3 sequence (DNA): TGTGCCAGTAGTATGTCCGACAGGAGATCTTCTATTGGCTACACCTTC. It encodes CASSMSDRRSSIGYTF. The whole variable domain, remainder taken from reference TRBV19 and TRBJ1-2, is DGGITQSPKYLFRKEGQNVTLSCEQNLNHDAMYWYRQDPGQGLRLIYYSQIVNDFQKGDIAEGYSVSREKKESFPLTVTSAQKNPTAFYLCASSMSDRRSSIGYTFGSGTRLTVV.

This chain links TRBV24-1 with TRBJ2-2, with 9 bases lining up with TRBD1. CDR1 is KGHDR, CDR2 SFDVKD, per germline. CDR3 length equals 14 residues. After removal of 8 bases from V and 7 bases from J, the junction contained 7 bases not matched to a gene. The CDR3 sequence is CATKGQGPVGELFF. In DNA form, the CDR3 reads TGTGCCACCAAGGGACAGGGTCCTGTCGGGGAGCTGTTTTTT.

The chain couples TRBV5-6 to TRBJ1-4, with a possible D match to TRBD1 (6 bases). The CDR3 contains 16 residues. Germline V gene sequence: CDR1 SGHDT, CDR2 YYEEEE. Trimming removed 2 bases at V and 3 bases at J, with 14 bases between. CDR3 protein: CASSFWGGAANEKLFF. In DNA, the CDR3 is TGTGCCAGCAGCTTTTGGGGGGGCGCCGCTAATGAAAAACTGTTTTTT.

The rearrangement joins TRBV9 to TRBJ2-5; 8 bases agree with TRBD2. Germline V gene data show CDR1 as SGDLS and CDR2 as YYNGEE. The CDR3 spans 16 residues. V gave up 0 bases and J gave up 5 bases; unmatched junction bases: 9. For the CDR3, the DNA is TGTGCCAGCAGCGTAGGGTATACGGGAGGGCCGGAGACCCAGTACTTC. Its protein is CASSVGYTGGPETQYF.

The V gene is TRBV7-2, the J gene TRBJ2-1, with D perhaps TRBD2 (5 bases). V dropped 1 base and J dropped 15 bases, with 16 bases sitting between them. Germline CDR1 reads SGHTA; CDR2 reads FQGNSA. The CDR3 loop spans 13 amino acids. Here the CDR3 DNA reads TGTGCCAGCAGCTTAGAGAGGGAGCCTCGGGTGTTCTTC. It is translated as CASSLEREPRVFF.

CDR3 in DNA: TGTGCCAGCAGTTTTAGACAGGGAGATGAAGCTTTCTTT. This codes for CASSFRQGDEAFF. The chain employs TRBV27 and TRBJ1-1, with TRBD1 matching 7 bases. The ends lost 3 bases at V and 7 bases at J; junction bases unmatched: 5. Looked up from germline, CDR1 is MNHEY and CDR2 is SMNVEV (reference sequence). CDR3 length: 13 amino acids.

CDR3 amino acids: CASSPGSSGNTIYF. CDR3 in DNA: TGCGCCAGCAGCCCGGGTAGTTCTGGAAACACCATATATTTT. The chain links TRBV4-1 to TRBJ1-3; no definite D call. Germline CDR1 and CDR2: MGHRA and YSYEKL. CDR3 length: 14 residues. V was trimmed by 4 bases and J by 1 base, leaving 8 bases between them.

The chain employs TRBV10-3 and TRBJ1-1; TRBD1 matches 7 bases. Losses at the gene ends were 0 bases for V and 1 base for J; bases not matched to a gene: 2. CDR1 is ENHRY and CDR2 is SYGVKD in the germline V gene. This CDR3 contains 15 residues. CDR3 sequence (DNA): TGTGCCATCAGTGAGTCGTCAGGGGGGAACACTGAAGCTTTCTTT. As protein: CAISESSGGNTEAFF.

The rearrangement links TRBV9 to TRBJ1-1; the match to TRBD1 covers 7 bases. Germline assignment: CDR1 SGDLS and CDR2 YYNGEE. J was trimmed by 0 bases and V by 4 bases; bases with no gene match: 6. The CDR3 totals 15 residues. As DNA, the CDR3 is TGTGCCAGCAGCCTATGGGACAGAATGAACACTGAAGCTTTCTTT. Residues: CASSLWDRMNTEAFF.

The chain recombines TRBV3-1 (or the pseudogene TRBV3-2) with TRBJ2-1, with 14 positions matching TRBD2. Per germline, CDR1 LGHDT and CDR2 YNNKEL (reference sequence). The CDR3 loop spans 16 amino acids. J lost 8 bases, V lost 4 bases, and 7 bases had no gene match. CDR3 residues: CASSLSGTSGGHEQFF. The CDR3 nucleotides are TGTGCCAGCAGCCTTTCCGGGACTAGCGGGGGTCATGAGCAGTTCTTC.

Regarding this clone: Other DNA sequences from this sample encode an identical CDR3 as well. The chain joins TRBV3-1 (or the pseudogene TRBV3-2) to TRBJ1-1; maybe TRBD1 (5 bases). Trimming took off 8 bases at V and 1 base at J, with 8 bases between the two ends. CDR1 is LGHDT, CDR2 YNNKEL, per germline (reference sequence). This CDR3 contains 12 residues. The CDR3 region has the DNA TGTGCCAGCCGCAGGGAGAACACTGAAGCTTTCTTT. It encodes CASRRENTEAFF.

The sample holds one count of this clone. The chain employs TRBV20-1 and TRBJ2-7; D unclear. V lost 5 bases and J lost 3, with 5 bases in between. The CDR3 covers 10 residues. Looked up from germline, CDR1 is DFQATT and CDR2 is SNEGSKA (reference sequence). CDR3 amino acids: CSAYNYEQYF. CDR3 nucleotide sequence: TGCAGTGCTTATAACTACGAGCAGTACTTC.